This T cell receptor (beta chain) was captured by sequencing in a study of vaccination and CD4 T cells after COVID-19. Study-level information: The interval from dose two to post-vaccine sampling had a median of around 79 days, and it ranged from 14 to 241.

Germline V gives CDR1 MNHEY, CDR2 SMNVEV (reference sequence). The CDR3 is 17 residues long. V dropped 5 bases and J dropped 2; count of bases not matched to a gene: 5. Time point here: late sampling 161 to 241 days after vaccination in a few convalescent patients. Sample treatment: approximately 9-day PBMC culture with coronavirus spike peptide pools or control peptides (ViraFEST assay). ViraFEST relied on peptide pools to expand antigen-specific T cells; the TCRs were sequenced afterward. Cultured CD4+ T cell DNA was sequenced using the Oncomine TCR Beta short-read assay. TCRdb fed the PCR reads into MiXCR, producing one record per CDR3 protein. The data show about 26,000 distinct CDR3 sequences, around two fifths seen once. This clonotype was picked up a small number of times. The antigen remains unidentified.

This TCR derives from a human donor who had recovered from COVID-19. The source was CD4+ T cells from blood, cultured in vitro, collected about 7 months after SARS-CoV-2 vaccination. The rearrangement joins TRBV27 to TRBJ1-6, with TRBD1 matching over 11 bases. CDR3 sequence (DNA): TGTGCCAGCAGTCCGGGACAGGGGGTGACCTATAATTCACCCCTCCACTTT. Amino acid sequence: CASSPGQGVTYNSPLHF.